The rows below give T cell receptor beta chains drawn from one sample of a study of T-cell reconstitution after alpha-beta-depleted transplantation in children. Each CDR3 protein is one row after TCRdb ran MiXCR on the PCR reads. The sample yields fewer than 550,000 distinct CDR3 sequences, roughly an eighth seen once. The sample in question was PBMCs, mostly from graft donor cells, obtained 180 days after TCRalphabeta/CD19-depleted stem cell transplant. The receptors shown here come from a female patient aged 2-10 years who had a stem cell transplant for aplastic anemia, so the T cells may come from the graft donor. The CDR3 runs from the conserved cysteine through the conserved F or W. A D gene is named only where the DNA matches it firmly. Size tells how often a clone was seen (once, few, many) or the class of an expanded clone, and some rows leave it out.

>TRBV18|once|-|TRBJ1-3
CASSPNSNLAPSGNTIYF
TGTGCCAGCTCACCAAACAGCAACTTAGCACCCTCTGGAAACACCATATATTTT
>TRBV7-2|many|-|TRBJ1-5
CASSSRTGNQPQHF
TGTGCCAGCAGCTCCCGGACGGGAAATCAGCCCCAGCATTTT
>TRBV12-3/TRBV12-4|-|-|TRBJ2-5
CASSDRTGTQYF
TGTGCCAGCAGTGATCGAACTGGGACCCAGTACTTC
>TRBV18|-|-|TRBJ2-1
CASSRNSALYNEQFF
TGTGCCAGCTCACGCAACAGTGCCCTATACAATGAGCAGTTCTTC
>TRBV6-1|few|-|TRBJ2-7
CASSEDGGSSSYEQYF
TGTGCCAGCAGTGAAGATGGGGGCTCTAGCTCCTACGAGCAGTACTTC
>TRBV5-1|few|TRBD1|TRBJ2-3
CASSIGQGTDTQYF
TGCGCCAGCAGCATAGGACAGGGCACAGATACGCAGTATTTT
>TRBV9|many|-|TRBJ2-6
CASSGPGLHGANVLTF
TGTGCCAGCAGCGGACCCGGACTACATGGGGCCAACGTCCTGACTTTC
>TRBV7-2|few|-|TRBJ2-3
CASRPLSGTVKTDTQYF
TGTGCCAGCCGCCCCCTCTCCGGGACGGTAAAGACAGATACGCAGTATTTT
>TRBV29-1|-|-|TRBJ2-1
CSVVRRGDYNEQFF
TGCAGCGTTGTTCGGCGGGGCGACTACAATGAGCAGTTCTTC
>TRBV6-2/TRBV6-3|few|TRBD1|TRBJ1-1
CASSLDRATWGTEAFF
TGTGCCAGCAGTTTGGACAGGGCTACATGGGGTACTGAAGCTTTCTTT
>TRBV20-1|-|TRBD2|TRBJ2-1
CSASFSGSRNEQFF
TGCAGTGCTAGTTTCAGCGGGAGCCGCAATGAGCAGTTCTTC
>TRBV5-1|-|-|TRBJ1-6
CASSKDSGNSPLHF
TGCGCCAGCAGCAAGGACAGCGGGAATTCACCCCTCCACTTT
>TRBV30|-|TRBD1|TRBJ1-4
CAWSVGWTGNEKLFF
TGTGCCTGGAGTGTAGGCTGGACAGGCAATGAAAAACTGTTTTTT
>TRBV5-5|-|-|TRBJ2-5
CASSLSAPRMGETQYF
TGTGCCAGCAGCTTGTCCGCACCCCGTATGGGAGAGACCCAGTACTTC
>TRBV3-1|many|TRBD1|TRBJ2-7
CASSHRPGGGEQYF
TGTGCCAGCAGCCACCGGCCAGGGGGTGGCGAGCAGTACTTC
>TRBV6-5|-|-|TRBJ1-3
CASSYSGLNTIYF
TGTGCCAGCAGTTACTCGGGACTAAACACCATATATTTT
>TRBV7-2|few|TRBD1|TRBJ1-2
CASSLPRGQGMIGYTF
TGTGCCAGCAGCTTACCGAGAGGACAGGGTATGATAGGCTACACCTTC
>TRBV7-2|-|TRBD2|TRBJ2-1
CASSRIAGGGNEQFF
TGTGCCAGCAGCCGAATAGCGGGAGGAGGAAATGAGCAGTTCTTC
>TRBV19|-|-|TRBJ1-1
CASSSFSGYTEAFF
TGTGCCAGTAGTTCTTTTTCAGGGTACACTGAAGCTTTCTTT
>TRBV20-1|few|TRBD1|TRBJ1-1
CSAKTGGPTEAFF
TGCAGTGCGAAGACAGGGGGCCCCACTGAAGCTTTCTTT
>TRBV7-2|-|-|TRBJ1-4
CASSLAGRVEKLFF
TGTGCCAGCAGCTTAGCTGGCAGGGTTGAAAAACTGTTTTTT
>TRBV6-5|-|-|TRBJ2-3
CASSYEGGTDTQYF
TGTGCCAGCAGTTACGAGGGGGGCACAGATACGCAGTATTTT
>TRBV24-1|few|-|TRBJ2-2
CATSDPGPTNTGELFF
TGTGCCACCAGTGACCCGGGACCGACGAACACCGGGGAGCTGTTTTTT
>TRBV6-2/TRBV6-3|few|TRBD2|TRBJ2-7
CASSYDTSGSLDEQYF
TGTGCCAGCAGTTACGATACTAGCGGGAGTTTGGACGAGCAGTACTTC
>TRBV3-1|-|-|TRBJ2-1
CASSQDLVSGPGDEQFF
TGTGCCAGCAGCCAAGACCTGGTGAGCGGCCCGGGTGATGAGCAGTTCTTC
>TRBV18|-|-|TRBJ1-2
CASSSPGDYGYTF
TGTGCCAGCTCAAGTCCAGGGGACTATGGCTACACCTTC
>TRBV11-3|few|-|TRBJ2-1
CASSSRESPYNEQFF
TGTGCCAGCAGCTCACGGGAGTCACCCTACAATGAGCAGTTCTTC
>TRBV5-1|-|-|TRBJ2-1
CASSLTYSEQFF
TGCGCCAGCAGCCTGACTTACTCTGAGCAGTTCTTC
>TRBV11-2|few|TRBD1|TRBJ2-7
CASSHRDRGYEQYF
TGTGCCAGCAGCCACCGGGACAGGGGCTACGAGCAGTACTTC
>TRBV20-1|many|TRBD1|TRBJ2-2
CSARVGYGDRATGELFF
TGCAGTGCTAGAGTGGGATATGGGGACAGGGCCACCGGGGAGCTGTTTTTT
>TRBV12-3/TRBV12-4|few|TRBD2|TRBJ2-5
CASSLGTRQETQYF
TGTGCCAGCAGTTTGGGGACTAGACAGGAGACCCAGTACTTC
>TRBV9|-|-|TRBJ2-1
CASSVVAADNEQFF
TGTGCCAGCAGCGTAGTTGCGGCCGACAATGAGCAGTTCTTC
>TRBV18|-|TRBD2|TRBJ2-3
CASSPRSGRTDTQYF
TGTGCCAGCTCACCACGGAGCGGGAGGACAGATACGCAGTATTTT
>TRBV20-1|few|TRBD2|TRBJ2-1
CSARTSAFNEQFF
TGCAGTGCTCGAACTAGCGCGTTCAATGAGCAGTTCTTC
>TRBV6-5|few|TRBD2|TRBJ2-2
CASSYRLAGGTGELFF
TGTGCCAGCAGCTACAGACTAGCGGGAGGCACCGGGGAGCTGTTTTTT
>TRBV10-2|-|-|TRBJ2-6
CASSVPPGANVLTF
TGCGCCAGCAGTGTCCCCCCTGGGGCCAACGTCCTGACTTTC
>TRBV12-3/TRBV12-4|many|-|TRBJ2-4
CASSLAGLAKNIQYF
TGTGCCAGCAGTTTAGCGGGATTAGCCAAAAACATTCAGTACTTC
>TRBV6-2/TRBV6-3|-|-|TRBJ2-2
CASSYHRELFF
TGTGCCAGCAGTTACCACCGGGAGCTGTTTTTT
>TRBV20-1|few|TRBD1|TRBJ2-3
CSATDRGHEDTQYF
TGCAGTGCTACCGACAGGGGGCATGAGGATACGCAGTATTTT
>TRBV15|-|-|TRBJ1-1
CATSREGWTEAFF
TGTGCCACCAGCAGAGAGGGGTGGACTGAAGCTTTCTTT
>TRBV12-3/TRBV12-4|-|-|TRBJ1-5
CASTGQSNQPQHF
TGTGCCAGCACGGGGCAAAGCAATCAGCCCCAGCATTTT